The 26 T cell receptor beta chains listed next were all sequenced from one sample in a study of early T cells in non-severe SARS-CoV-2 infection. A single record per CDR3 protein comes from TCRdb applying MiXCR to the 5' RACE reads. The table has tens of thousands of distinct CDR3 sequences, around 6.8% seen once; the top ten hold roughly 8%. The specimen sequenced was whole blood. These receptors came from an adult who was a healthcare worker with PCR-confirmed SARS-CoV-2 infection or an uninfected control (not recorded which).

This chain uses TRBV28 with TRBJ2-7, with D perhaps matching TRBD2 (5 bases). The CDR3 is 16 residues long. Germline V lookup: CDR1 MDHEN, CDR2 SYDVKM. Trimming shortened V by 4 bases and J by 4 bases, and 20 bases separated the two germline ends. CDR3 amino acids: CASSSSERGTPYEQYF. In nucleotides, the CDR3 is TGTGCCAGCAGTTCATCGGAACGGGGAACACCGTACGAGCAGTACTTC.

This clonotype occurred a few times. CDR3 protein: CASTVRAARINEQYF. CDR3 sequence (DNA): TGTGCCAGTACCGTACGGGCGGCCCGGATCAACGAGCAGTACTTC. This chain connects TRBV19 to TRBJ2-7; D call uncertain. Trimming took off 7 bases at V and 5 bases at J, with 21 bases between the two ends. This CDR3 is 15 amino acids long. Germline-derived CDR1 and CDR2 are LNHDA and SQIVND (reference sequence).

This clonotype was seen many times. The chain joins TRBV19 to TRBJ2-1; D may be TRBD2 (5 bases). Trimming left V 5 bases short and J 0 bases short, with 11 bases between. Germline assignment: CDR1 LNHDA and CDR2 SQIVND (reference sequence). This CDR3 is built from 15 residues. The CDR3, as DNA: TGTGCCAGTAGTTCTAGCAGGAGCTCCTACAATGAGCAGTTCTTC. It is translated as CASSSSRSSYNEQFF.

Only a few counts were recorded for this clonotype. The chain links TRBV3-1 to TRBJ2-1; no clear D. V lost 0 bases and J lost 12, with 9 bases in between. CDR1 is LGHDT and CDR2 is YNNKEL in the germline V gene (reference sequence). The CDR3 length is 12 residues. The CDR3 DNA is TGTGCCAGCAGCCAAGATACGATTGGGCAGTTCTTC. This encodes CASSQDTIGQFF.

This clonotype was counted ten times or more. This chain links TRBV10-3 with TRBJ2-7; D is unresolved. Trimming pared 3 bases from V and 5 bases from J, leaving 8 bases between. The CDR3 spans 12 residues. CDR1 and CDR2 from the germline V gene are ENHRY and SYGVKD. CDR3 sequence: CAISEGANEQYF. The CDR3 DNA sequence: TGTGCCATCAGTGAAGGAGCGAACGAGCAGTACTTC.

This clonotype was detected ten times or more. This chain links TRBV5-6 with TRBJ1-5, with D possibly being TRBD1 (6 bases). The CDR3 sequence is 15 residues long. Trimming removed 4 bases from V and 5 bases from J, with 16 bases in between. CDR1 and CDR2 from the germline V gene are SGHDT and YYEEEE. CDR3 sequence: CASSENPGAYQPQHF. CDR3 DNA: TGTGCCAGCAGCGAAAATCCAGGGGCCTATCAGCCCCAGCATTTT. Using reference TRBV5-6 and TRBJ1-5 for the parts outside the CDR3, the full variable domain is DAGVTQSPTHLIKTRGQQVTLRCSPKSGHDTVSWYQQALGQGPQFIFQYYEEEERQRGNFPDRFSGHQFPNYSSELNVNALLLGDSALYLCASSENPGAYQPQHFGDGTRLSIL.

This clonotype occurred a few times. The chain is built from TRBV5-4 and TRBJ2-3, with D tentatively TRBD1 (6 bases). The ends were cut back, 1 base at V and 2 bases at J, with 14 bases in the middle. CDR1 and CDR2 (germline): SGHNT, YYREEE (reference sequence). The CDR3 runs 16 residues. The CDR3 is CASSLWGLSLTDTQYF. The CDR3 nucleotides read TGTGCCAGCAGCTTGTGGGGGCTATCGCTCACAGATACGCAGTATTTT. The whole variable domain, filled in from reference TRBV5-4 and TRBJ2-3, reads ETGVTQSPTHLIKTRGQQVTLRCSSQSGHNTVSWYQQALGQGPQFIFQYYREEENGRGNFPPRFSGLQFPNYSSELNVNALELDDSALYLCASSLWGLSLTDTQYFGPGTRLTVL.

This clonotype was counted at least ten times. The gene calls are TRBV5-8 and TRBJ2-1, with unresolved D. This CDR3 is 12 amino acids long. Germline V gene sequence: CDR1 SGHTS, CDR2 YDEGEE. The V gene lost 4 bases and the J gene lost 6 bases, with 8 bases spanning the gap. The CDR3 here is CASSPVGNEQFF. The CDR3, as DNA: TGTGCCAGCAGCCCGGTCGGCAATGAGCAGTTCTTC.

This chain uses TRBV29-1 with TRBJ1-2; D gene uncertain. The ends were cut back, 5 bases at V and 8 bases at J, with 3 bases in the middle. Germline V gene sequence: CDR1 SQVTM, CDR2 ANQGSEA. CDR3 length: 8 residues. The CDR3 sequence: CSVKGYTF. Written as DNA, the CDR3 is TGCAGCGTTAAGGGCTACACCTTC.

A note on this clonotype: Germline and junction disagree at one end, which may indicate a read error. The chain employs TRBV7-9 and TRBJ1-1; D is unresolved. Germline lookup yields CDR1 SEHNR and CDR2 FQNEAQ (reference sequence). There are 12 residues in the CDR3. CDR3 nucleotides: TGTGCCAGCAGCTTAGATTTTTTCGGATTCTCCTTT. It is translated as CASSLDFFGFSF. Looking up the rest from reference TRBV7-9 and TRBJ1-1 gives the full variable domain: DTGVSQNPRHKITKRGQNVTFRCDPISEHNRLYWYRQTLGQGPEFLTYFQNEAQLEKSRLLSDRFSAERPKGSFSTLEIQRTEQGDSAMYLCASSLDFFGFSFGQGTRLTVV.

This clonotype appeared many times. The chain joins TRBV5-5 to TRBJ2-2; possible D gene TRBD1, 5 bases. The CDR3 is made up of 16 amino acids. Germline CDR1 and CDR2: SGHKS and YYEKEE (reference sequence). Trimming took 0 bases from V and 3 from J, leaving 12 bases between them. The CDR3 coding sequence is TGTGCCAGCAGCTTGGCCGATGGGGCGTACACCGGGGAGCTGTTTTTT. Protein sequence: CASSLADGAYTGELFF.

This clonotype was recorded at least ten times. The chain has TRBV9 and TRBJ1-2; D is uncertain. CDR1 SGDLS and CDR2 YYNGEE come from the germline V gene. CDR3 length: 13 amino acids. Trimming removed 0 bases from V and 4 bases from J, with 7 bases in between. CDR3 sequence reads: CASSVGPGYGYTF. The CDR3 DNA follows: TGTGCCAGCAGCGTAGGGCCGGGCTATGGCTACACCTTC.

The rearrangement uses TRBV4-3 and TRBJ2-1; no clear D gene. CDR3 length: 13 amino acids. V lost 1 base, J lost 0 bases, and 1 base lay in between. Germline-derived CDR1 and CDR2 are LGHNA and YSLEER. CDR3 in amino acids: CASSQVSYNEQFF. The DNA for the CDR3 is TGCGCCAGCAGCCAAGTCTCCTACAATGAGCAGTTCTTC.

This clonotype was seen only a few times. V is TRBV7-9 and J is TRBJ1-3, with 7 bases lining up with TRBD1. The CDR3 spans 20 residues. V dropped 5 bases and J dropped 7; count of bases not matched to a gene: 26. Germline-derived CDR1 and CDR2 are SEHNR and FQNEAQ (reference sequence). The CDR3 DNA is TGTGCCAGCAGCCTCCGTAAATTCCGGGACAGAATTACAGGAGGGAACACCATATATTTT. The encoded protein is CASSLRKFRDRITGGNTIYF.

The chain has TRBV7-9 and TRBJ1-5; possibly TRBD1 for D (6 bases). The length of the CDR3 is 15 residues. V was pared by 5 bases and J by 3 bases, with 14 bases between. The germline V gene has CDR1 SEHNR and CDR2 FQNEAQ (reference sequence). CDR3 sequence (DNA): TGTGCCAGCAGCGGGGGGGCCAGGGCCAATCAGCCCCAGCATTTT. Protein: CASSGGARANQPQHF.

This clonotype was counted ten times or more. The J gene is TRBJ1-5, the V gene TRBV6-2 or TRBV6-3, with D perhaps TRBD1 (5 bases). The germline gives CDR1 MNHEY, CDR2 SVGEGT. The V end lost 0 bases, the J end lost 0 bases, and 15 bases lay between the germline ends. This CDR3 region has 18 residues. CDR3 protein: CASSYSYGQGHSNQPQHF. The DNA of the CDR3 is TGTGCCAGCAGTTACTCGTATGGGCAGGGCCATAGCAATCAGCCCCAGCATTTT.

The chain joins TRBV6-5 to TRBJ2-2, with 7 bases lining up with TRBD2. The germline gives CDR1 MNHEY, CDR2 SVGAGI. V shed 6 bases, J shed 12 bases, and the junction held 7 bases outside the gene matches. This CDR3 has 12 amino acids. The CDR3 sequence is CASSHGEGKLFF. Written as DNA, the CDR3 is TGTGCCAGCAGCCACGGGGAGGGAAAGCTGTTTTTT.

This clonotype showed up just a few times. The CDR3 DNA reads as TGTGCCAGCAGTTATCTCGGACCGAGCGAGCAGTACTTC. Translated: CASSYLGPSEQYF. V usage is TRBV6-5 and J usage is TRBJ2-7, with D unclear. Deletions cut 3 bases from V and 6 bases from J, with 12 bases between. This CDR3 is 13 amino acids long. Germline CDR1 MNHEY, CDR2 SVGAGI.

This clonotype appeared many times. This rearrangement joins TRBV19 to TRBJ1-1; D not resolved. CDR3 length: 13 residues. The ends were cut back, 4 bases at V and 4 bases at J, with 10 bases in the middle. Germline values: CDR1 LNHDA, CDR2 SQIVND (reference sequence). CDR3 DNA sequence: TGTGCCAGTAGTAAGGAGCGCGGCACTGAAGCTTTCTTT. It is translated as CASSKERGTEAFF.

This clonotype was seen a few times. This chain links TRBV4-3 with TRBJ2-7; D is undetermined. In germline, CDR1 is LGHNA, CDR2 YSLEER. This CDR3 region has 13 residues. Trimming left V 0 bases short and J 9 bases short, with 12 bases between. CDR3 nucleotides: TGCGCCAGCAGCCAAGATAAGGTCACTGCGCAGTACTTC. It yields the protein CASSQDKVTAQYF.

This clonotype turned up a few times. This chain joins TRBV24-1 and TRBJ1-2; D is possibly TRBD1 (5 bases). V dropped 7 bases and J dropped 0 bases, with 17 bases sitting between them. The CDR3 extends over 16 amino acids. The germline CDR1 and CDR2 sequences are KGHDR and SFDVKD. CDR3 sequence: CATRDPEARANYGYTF. For the CDR3, the DNA is TGTGCCACCAGGGACCCAGAGGCCAGGGCTAACTATGGCTACACCTTC.

In this sample, this clonotype turned up many times. The chain joins TRBV18 to TRBJ2-1; weak D call: TRBD2 (5 bases). The germline V gene encodes CDR1 KGHSH and CDR2 LQKENI. Trimming cost V 3 bases and J 0 bases, with 18 bases left between them. This CDR3 region has 18 residues. The CDR3 protein is CASSPTLLAPGSYNEQFF. CDR3 in DNA: TGTGCCAGCTCACCGACACTCCTAGCCCCGGGCTCCTACAATGAGCAGTTCTTC.

This chain uses TRBV12-3 or TRBV12-4 with TRBJ2-1, with TRBD2 identical over 12 bases. The CDR3 loop spans 17 amino acids. The junction had 9 bases not matched to a gene; V was cut back by 6 bases and J by 3 bases. The CDR3 protein is CASSRTSGGPFYNEQFF. As DNA, the CDR3 is TGTGCCAGCAGCCGTACTAGCGGGGGGCCCTTCTACAATGAGCAGTTCTTC.

The rearrangement links TRBV7-2 to TRBJ2-3; TRBD2 aligns across 10 bases. CDR1 and CDR2 from the germline V gene are SGHTA and FQGNSA. This CDR3 is 16 amino acids long. V lost 1 base to trimming and J lost 3 bases; unmatched junction nucleotides: 4. The CDR3 spells CASSLVAGGRTDTQYF. The CDR3 bases are TGTGCCAGCAGCTTAGTAGCGGGGGGCCGGACAGATACGCAGTATTTT.

This chain links TRBV5-6 with TRBJ1-2, with D tentatively TRBD1 (6 bases). The CDR3 extends over 15 amino acids. With 1 base removed from V and 4 bases from J, the gap between germline ends came to 14 bases. Germline CDR1 SGHDT, CDR2 YYEEEE. The CDR3 sequence: CASSLLRDRLYGYTF. CDR3 bases: TGTGCCAGCAGCTTGCTCCGAGACAGGCTCTATGGCTACACCTTC.

This clonotype was observed many times. The V call is TRBV12-3 or TRBV12-4, the J call TRBJ1-2; D possibly corresponds to TRBD1 (6 bases). CDR3 size: 12 residues. Trimming pared 3 bases from V and 8 bases from J, leaving 10 bases between. CDR3: CASSLGGGGYTF. Written as DNA, the CDR3 is TGTGCCAGCAGTTTGGGGGGCGGCGGCTACACCTTC.